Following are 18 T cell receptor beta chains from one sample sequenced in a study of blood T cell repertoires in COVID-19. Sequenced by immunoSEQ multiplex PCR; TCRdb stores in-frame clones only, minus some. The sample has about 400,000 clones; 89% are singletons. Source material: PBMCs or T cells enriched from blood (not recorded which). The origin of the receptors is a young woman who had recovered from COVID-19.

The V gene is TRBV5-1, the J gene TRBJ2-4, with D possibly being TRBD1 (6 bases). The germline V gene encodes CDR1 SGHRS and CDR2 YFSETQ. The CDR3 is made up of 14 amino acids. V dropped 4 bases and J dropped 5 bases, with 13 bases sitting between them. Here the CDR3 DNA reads TGCGCCAGCAGCCCAGGGGTTGGCCAAAACATTCAGTACTTC. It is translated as CASSPGVGQNIQYF.

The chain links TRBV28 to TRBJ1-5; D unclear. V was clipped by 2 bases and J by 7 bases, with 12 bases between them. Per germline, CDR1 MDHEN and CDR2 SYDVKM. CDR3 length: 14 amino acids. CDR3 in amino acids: CASSLSGDWQPQHF. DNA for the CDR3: TGTGCCAGCAGTTTAAGCGGTGACTGGCAGCCCCAGCATTTT.

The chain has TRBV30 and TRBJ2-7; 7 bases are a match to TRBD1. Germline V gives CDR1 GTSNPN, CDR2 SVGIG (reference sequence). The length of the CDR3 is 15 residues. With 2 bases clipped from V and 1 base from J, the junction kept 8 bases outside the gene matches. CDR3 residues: CAWSLGGDRSYEQYF. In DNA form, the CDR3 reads TGTGCCTGGAGTCTAGGGGGCGACAGATCCTACGAGCAGTACTTC.

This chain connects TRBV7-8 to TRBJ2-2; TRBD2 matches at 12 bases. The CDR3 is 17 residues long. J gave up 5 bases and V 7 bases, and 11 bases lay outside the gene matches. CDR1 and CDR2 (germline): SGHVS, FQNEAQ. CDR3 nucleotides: TGTGCCAGCATCTGGACTAGCGGGATGATTTATACCGGGGAGCTGTTTTTT. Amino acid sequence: CASIWTSGMIYTGELFF.

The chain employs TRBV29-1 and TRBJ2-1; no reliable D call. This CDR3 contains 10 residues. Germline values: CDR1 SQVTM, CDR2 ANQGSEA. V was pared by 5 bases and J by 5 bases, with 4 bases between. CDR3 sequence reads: CSVQNNEQFF. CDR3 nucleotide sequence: TGCAGCGTTCAGAACAATGAGCAGTTCTTC.

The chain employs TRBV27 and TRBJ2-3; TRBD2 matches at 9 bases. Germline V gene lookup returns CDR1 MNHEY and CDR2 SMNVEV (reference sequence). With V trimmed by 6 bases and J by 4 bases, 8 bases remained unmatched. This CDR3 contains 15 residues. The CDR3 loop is CASRSRGGASDTQYF. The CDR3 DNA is TGTGCCAGCAGATCTCGCGGGGGGGCCTCAGATACGCAGTATTTT.

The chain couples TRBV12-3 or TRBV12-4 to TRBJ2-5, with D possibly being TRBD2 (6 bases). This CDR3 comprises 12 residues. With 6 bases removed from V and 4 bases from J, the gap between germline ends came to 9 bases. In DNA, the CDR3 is TGTGCCAGCAGCGACGGGGGAGAGACCCAGTACTTC. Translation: CASSDGGETQYF.

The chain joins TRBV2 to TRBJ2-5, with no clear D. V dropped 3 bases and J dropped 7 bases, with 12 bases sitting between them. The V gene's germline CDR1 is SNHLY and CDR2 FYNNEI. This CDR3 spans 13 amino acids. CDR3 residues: CASSEGSRVTQYF. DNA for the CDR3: TGTGCCAGCAGTGAGGGTAGCCGGGTGACCCAGTACTTC.

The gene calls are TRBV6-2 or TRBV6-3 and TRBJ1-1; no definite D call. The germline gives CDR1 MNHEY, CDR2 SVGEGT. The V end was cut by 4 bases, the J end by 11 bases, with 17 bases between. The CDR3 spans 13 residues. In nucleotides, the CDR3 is TGTGCCAGCAGTTCCATCGAAAGAGGGTGGGCTTTCTTT. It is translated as CASSSIERGWAFF.

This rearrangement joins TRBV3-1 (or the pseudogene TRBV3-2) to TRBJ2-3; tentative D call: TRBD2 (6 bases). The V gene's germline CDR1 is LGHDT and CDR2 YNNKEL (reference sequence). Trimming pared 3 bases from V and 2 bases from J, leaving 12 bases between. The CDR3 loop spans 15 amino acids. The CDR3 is CASSQVGSYTDTQYF. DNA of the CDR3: TGTGCCAGCAGCCAGGTCGGGAGCTACACAGATACGCAGTATTTT.

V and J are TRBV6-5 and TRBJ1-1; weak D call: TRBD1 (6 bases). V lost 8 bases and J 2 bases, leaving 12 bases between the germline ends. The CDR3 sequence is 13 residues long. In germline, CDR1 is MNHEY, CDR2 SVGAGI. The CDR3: CASGRGANTEAFF. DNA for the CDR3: TGTGCCAGCGGGCGGGGGGCAAACACTGAAGCTTTCTTT.

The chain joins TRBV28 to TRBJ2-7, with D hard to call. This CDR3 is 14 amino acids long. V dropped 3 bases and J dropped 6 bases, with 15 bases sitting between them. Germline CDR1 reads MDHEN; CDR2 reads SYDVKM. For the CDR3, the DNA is TGTGCCAGCAGTTTTACCCGAGTTGGCGGCGAGCAGTACTTC. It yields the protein CASSFTRVGGEQYF.

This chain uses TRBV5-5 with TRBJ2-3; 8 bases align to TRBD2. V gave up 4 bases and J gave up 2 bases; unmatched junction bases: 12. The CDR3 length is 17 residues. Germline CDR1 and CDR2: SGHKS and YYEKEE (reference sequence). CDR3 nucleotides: TGTGCCAGCAGCACACCAAGCGGGGGCTCCCCCACAGATACGCAGTATTTT. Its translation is CASSTPSGGSPTDTQYF. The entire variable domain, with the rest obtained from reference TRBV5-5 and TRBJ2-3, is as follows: DAGVTQSPTHLIKTRGQQVTLRCSPISGHKSVSWYQQVLGQGPQFIFQYYEKEERGRGNFPDRFSARQFPNYSSELNVNALLLGDSALYLCASSTPSGGSPTDTQYFGPGTRLTVL.

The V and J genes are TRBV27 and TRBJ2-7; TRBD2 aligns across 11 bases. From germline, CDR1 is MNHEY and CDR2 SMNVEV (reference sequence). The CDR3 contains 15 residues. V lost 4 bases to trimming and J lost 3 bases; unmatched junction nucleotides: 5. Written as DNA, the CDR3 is TGTGCCAGCAGTTCATGGGGGACTAGCGGCTACGAGCAGTACTTC. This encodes CASSSWGTSGYEQYF.

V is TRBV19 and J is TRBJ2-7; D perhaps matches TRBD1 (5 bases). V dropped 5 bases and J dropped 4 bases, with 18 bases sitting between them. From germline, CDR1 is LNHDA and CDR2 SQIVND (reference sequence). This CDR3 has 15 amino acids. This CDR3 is CASSLGLQVGYEQYF. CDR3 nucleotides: TGTGCCAGTAGTCTGGGATTACAGGTGGGGTACGAGCAGTACTTC.

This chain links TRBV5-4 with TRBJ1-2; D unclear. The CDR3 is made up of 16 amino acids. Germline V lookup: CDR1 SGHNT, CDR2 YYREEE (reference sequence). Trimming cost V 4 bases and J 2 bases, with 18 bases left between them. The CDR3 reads CASSRQVPGINYGYTF. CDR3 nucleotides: TGTGCCAGCAGCCGGCAAGTGCCCGGGATAAACTATGGCTACACCTTC.

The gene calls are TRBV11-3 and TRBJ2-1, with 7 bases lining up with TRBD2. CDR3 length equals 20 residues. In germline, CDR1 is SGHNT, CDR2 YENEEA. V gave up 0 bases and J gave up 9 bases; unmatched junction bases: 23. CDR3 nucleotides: TGTGCCAGCAGCTTAGATAACGGGGGAGGGCCTAACCGGCCTATCAGTGAGCAGTTCTTC. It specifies CASSLDNGGGPNRPISEQFF.

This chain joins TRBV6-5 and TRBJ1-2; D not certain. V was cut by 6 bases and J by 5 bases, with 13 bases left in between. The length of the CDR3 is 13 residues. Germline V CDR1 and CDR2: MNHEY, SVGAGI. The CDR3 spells CASSSGAGYGYTF. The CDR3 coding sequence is TGTGCCAGCAGCTCTGGAGCCGGGTATGGCTACACCTTC.